This T cell receptor (beta chain) was observed in a study of T cell responses to AZD1222 COVID-19 vaccine. Study-wide results and limits: Within unmutated variant regions lay the reported targets of nearly half of spike-specific TCRs.

Sequencing was performed with immunoSEQ multiplex PCR; in TCRdb, only in-frame clones are kept and a portion is missing. This table has some 150,000 clones, 94% appearing once. Concerning this clone: Antigen unknown.

V dropped 3 bases and J dropped 3 bases, with 11 bases sitting between them. The CDR3 is 15 amino acids. Germline CDR1 is LNHDA and CDR2 is SQIVND (reference sequence). The sample was peripheral blood, taken on day 0 of AZD1222 vaccination. This sequence was found in an adult in good health. The rearrangement links TRBV19 to TRBJ1-4; D might be TRBD1 (6 bases). The CDR3 protein is CASSITPGANEKLFF. In nucleotides, the CDR3 is TGTGCCAGTAGTATTACTCCAGGGGCTAATGAAAAACTGTTTTTT.